The sequence of this TCR beta chain was determined in a study of regulatory T cells in long-lasting Graves disease. As to time point: persistent/refractory GD, antithyroid drugs over 5 years with positive TRAb. PBMC-derived RNA was used for the TCR library. The sample holds many counts of this clonotype. Combining iRepertoire HTBI primers with Arm-PCR of CDR3 regions, the authors built TCR beta libraries. TCRdb recomputed calls from the multiplex PCR reads with MiXCR, one row per CDR3 protein. In the table there are 300,000 to 400,000 distinct CDR3 sequences, 15% to 20% of which are singletons. This receptor was taken from a female donor with Graves disease. The specimen comprised peripheral blood mononuclear cells (PBMCs), sampled when the disease was refractory, from a patient treated with antithyroid drugs.

The CDR3 is CASSLAGGSSYEQYF. The CDR3 coding sequence is TGTGCCAGCAGTCTAGCCGGCGGGAGCTCCTACGAGCAGTACTTC. The chain couples TRBV7-9 to TRBJ2-7, with TRBD2 identical over 7 bases. Germline trimming cut 6 bases from V and 0 bases from J; bases unmatched to any gene: 8. The germline V gene encodes CDR1 SEHNR and CDR2 FQNEAQ (reference sequence). The CDR3 spans 15 residues.